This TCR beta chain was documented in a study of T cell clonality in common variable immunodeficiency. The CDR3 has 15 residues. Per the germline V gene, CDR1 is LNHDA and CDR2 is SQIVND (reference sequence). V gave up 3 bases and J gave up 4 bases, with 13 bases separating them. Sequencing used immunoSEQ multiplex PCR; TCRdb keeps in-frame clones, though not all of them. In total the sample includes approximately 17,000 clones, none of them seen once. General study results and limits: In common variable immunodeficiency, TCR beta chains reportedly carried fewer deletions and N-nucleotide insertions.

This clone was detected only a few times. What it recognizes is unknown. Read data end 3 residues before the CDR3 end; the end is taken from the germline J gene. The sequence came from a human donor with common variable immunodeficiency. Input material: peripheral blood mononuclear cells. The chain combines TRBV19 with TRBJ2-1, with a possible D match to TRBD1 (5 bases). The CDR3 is CASSIGQGGYNEQFF. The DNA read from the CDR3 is TGTGCCAGTAGTATTGGGCAGGGTGGGTACAATGAG.